This paragraph covers one TCR beta chain sequence. The target antigen is unknown. Germline loops: CDR1 DFQATT, CDR2 SNEGSKA (reference sequence). The junction had 9 bases not matched to a gene; V was cut back by 5 bases and J by 3 bases. The CDR3 length is 14 residues. This entry belongs to a study of vaccination and CD4 T cells after COVID-19. Overall study context: Each control culture was treated with a CEFX pool, an HIV-1 Nef pool, or no peptide.

Described treatment: roughly 11-day PBMC culture with coronavirus spike peptide pools or control peptides (ViraFEST assay). During the years 2011-2018, before the COVID-19 pandemic, the unexposed donor's CD4+ T cells were collected. An Oncomine TCR Beta short-read assay was used to sequence the DNA from cultured CD4+ T cells. The template was genomic DNA from cultured CD4+ T cells. TCRdb analysed the PCR reads with MiXCR anew, one entry per CDR3 protein. The table has 9,900 or so distinct CDR3 sequences, less than 45% seen once. The clonotype comes from a human donor in good health. What was sequenced was CD4+ T cells from blood, cultured in vitro. V and J are TRBV20-1 and TRBJ1-2; TRBD1 agrees at 7 bases. The CDR3 bases are TGCAGTGCTGTTAAGGGGGCCAGGCACTATGGCTACACCTTC. Translation: CSAVKGARHYGYTF.